This T cell receptor (beta chain) appears in the sequencing data of a study of shared clonotypes between healthy human individuals (dated by TCRdb to 2018 to 2021). Broadly, across the study: A few men and two women, aged 18 to 49 years, made up the cohort. Libraries were prepared and TCR repertoires were sequenced by different laboratories using diverse techniques, in order to increase sequencing depth and limit assay-specific biases. For each donor, CD4 naive and CD4 memory were each given three plates, CD8 naive was given two plates, and CD8 memory was given one plate. The study deeply sequenced blood TCR repertoires of 5 or 6 healthy adults to estimate repertoire size and the extent of clonotype sharing between individuals. Each donor's leukapheresis produced roughly between roughly 0.85 and 9.5 billion PBMCs.

V and J lose 6 bases and 2 bases, and a span of 10 bases separates them. The germline V gene sets CDR1 to MGHDK and CDR2 to SYGVNS. The CDR3 numbers 13 residues from cysteine through phenylalanine. The DNA shown is the 39-base CDR3, in frame from base 1. TCR CDR3 regions were amplified from genomic DNA by multiplex PCR using the deep immunoSEQ assay. Extracted genomic DNA from each cell subset was spread evenly across all wells of several immunoSEQ 96-well plates, with each plate serving as a replicate. For sorted subsets, 150 to 200 ng genomic DNA, equal to some 30,000 T cell genomes, was loaded into each replicate PCR. The purified libraries were quantified using a Qubit 3.0 fluorometer, sized with a Bioanalyzer 2100, and then quantified again using the KAPA Library Quantification kit. Every immunoSEQ 96-well plate was sequenced on a separate single-read 150-cycle Illumina NextSeq 550 flow cell. Per the source publication's procedure: Because the immunoSEQ output included only junctional sequences and no quality scores, the filtering could not be the same as the filtering used for full-length reads. Sequences were annotated with PyIR, a Python wrapper for IgBLAST v1.9, using IMGT germline references to assign V/J genes and CDR3. Any read was removed if the V/J assignment was weak (E-value above 1e-6), the CDR3 was missing, or the read contained stop codons, out-of-frame junctions, or ambiguous translated residues. V3J clonotypes were defined by identical inferred V gene, J gene, and CDR3 amino acid sequence. Percentage overlap between repertoires was computed as shared unique clonotypes divided by the size of the smaller repertoire. RTK rarefaction, the Chao1 estimator, and Recon v2.1 estimates of unobserved clonotypes were used to assess repertoire richness. For all TCRbeta clonotypes obtained by the gDNA method from four donors, generation probabilities were computed with OLGA. The table comes from immuneACCESS by way of TCRdb, which keeps in-frame sequences with V and J called. Part of the clones is missing from these tables; in studies checked, under half for an unresolved V gene and the rest for unknown reasons. The DNA was the basis for D and trimming; V, J and clone size are from that table. This sample holds about 640,000 clones; more than 70% were observed only once. The ten largest account for approximately 1.8% of the sample.

What the study reported, not specific to this receptor: Naive subsets generally had larger estimated clonotype richness than memory subsets did. Sampling was restricted to blood, and TCR repertoires in tissues likely differ from the TCR repertoires found in blood. Rarefaction of sorted-subset datasets indicated incomplete sequencing despite the large sequencing depth. Higher generation probabilities were observed for clonotypes shared by all four sorted-subset donors than for non-shared clonotypes. About 5% of naive CD4, 3.5% of naive CD8, about 2.5% of memory CD4, and around 0.42% of memory CD8 clonotypes were shared across several donors. Pairwise subsampling led to the expectation that sequencing depth would affect the degree of clonotype sharing among donors. Because the study included a small number of donors, the genetic and exposure-history diversity represented was limited.

This clone turned up a few times. No antigen is known for it. No per-base quality is available; no much larger clone lies one base away. The donors were healthy, HIV-negative adults with no recently reported acute infections or vaccinations. All donors were Caucasian adults living in Nashville, Tennessee, USA. CD4+ T cells were enriched by magnetic negative selection; naive cells were then positively selected on CD45RA, and the negative fraction formed the memory subset. Blood was collected by leukapheresis, and PBMCs were isolated by Ficoll-Histopaque density gradient centrifugation and then cryopreserved in liquid nitrogen vapor phase. Purity and quantity of every magnetically sorted T cell population were checked by analytical flow cytometry. Each sorted fraction had its genomic DNA isolated and then quantified by UV absorbance on a Nanodrop 2000c.

The chain joins TRBV25-1 to TRBJ1-1; TRBD1 might be the D gene, on 6 matching bases. Sequenced input: memory CD4+ T cells sorted from blood. The cell subset or site label corresponds to: CD45RA-negative fraction. The TCR sequence derives from a young woman in good health. The nucleotides are TGTGCCAGCAGCCGACAGGAAAACACTGAAGCTTTCTTT. Translated, this is CASSRQENTEAFF.